The present T cell receptor (beta chain) was sequenced within a study of blood T cells in healthy people across ages. Study overall: Template switching caught about one barcoded beta molecule for each two T cells.

About this clonotype: Its antigen is undetermined.

Germline V gives CDR1 DFQATT, CDR2 SNEGSKA (reference sequence). V lost 5 bases and J 3 bases, leaving 20 bases between the germline ends. This CDR3 is 15 amino acids long. Study observations and caveats: Estimates of diversity drawn from one million T cells were considered underestimates.

Sample-barcoded 5' priming and a J-beta primer mix drove a second PCR of about 7 to 11 cycles. Via MiXCR, TCRdb re-called the 5' RACE reads, giving one row per CDR3 protein. The data contain 1.5 million to 2 million distinct CDR3 sequences, 49% of them singletons. The chain has TRBV20-1 and TRBJ2-7; D possibly corresponds to TRBD1 (5 bases). The receptor was derived from a woman between 40 and 50 years old in good health. The specimen was blood. CDR3 in amino acids: CSAPLPRQGLYEQYF. CDR3 nucleotide sequence: TGCAGTGCTCCCCTCCCCCGGCAGGGTCTCTACGAGCAGTACTTC.